The 31 T cell receptor beta chains reported below all come from one sample, sequenced in a study of cytomegalovirus exposure and HLA in healthy donors. Sequencing was performed with immunoSEQ multiplex PCR; in TCRdb, only in-frame clones are kept and a portion is missing. This table holds approximately 300,000 clones, approximately 86% found once. The sequencing input was PBMCs. Source of these receptors: a woman in her twenties or thirties in good health and CMV-seropositive.

The chain has TRBV28 and TRBJ1-2; no reliable D call. Deletions cut 5 bases from V and 2 bases from J, with 15 bases between. Germline V gene data show CDR1 as MDHEN and CDR2 as SYDVKM. The CDR3 is 15 residues long. This CDR3 is CASSPNQRNNYGYTF. CDR3 DNA sequence: TGTGCCAGCAGTCCAAACCAGAGAAACAACTATGGCTACACCTTC.

The chain recombines TRBV19 with TRBJ1-2, with D unclear. Trimming shortened V by 7 bases and J by 4 bases, and 19 bases separated the two germline ends. The CDR3 has 15 residues. Per the germline V gene, CDR1 is LNHDA and CDR2 is SQIVND (reference sequence). CDR3 in DNA: TGTGCCAGTACCCTACACATCACGCAATCCTATGGCTACACCTTC. Translating gives CASTLHITQSYGYTF. Complete variable domain (other parts from reference TRBV19 and TRBJ1-2): DGGITQSPKYLFRKEGQNVTLSCEQNLNHDAMYWYRQDPGQGLRLIYYSQIVNDFQKGDIAEGYSVSREKKESFPLTVTSAQKNPTAFYLCASTLHITQSYGYTFGSGTRLTVV.

The chain uses TRBV27 and TRBJ1-4; 7 bases are shared with TRBD1. The CDR3 covers 15 residues. The V segment lost 6 bases and the J segment 5 bases; nucleotides outside the gene matches: 9. The germline CDR1 and CDR2 sequences are MNHEY and SMNVEV (reference sequence). CDR3 sequence reads: CASRRYRGPNEKLFF. CDR3 nucleotides: TGTGCCAGCAGGAGATACAGGGGCCCCAATGAAAAACTGTTTTTT.

The rearrangement uses TRBV13 and TRBJ1-2; 8 nucleotides align to TRBD1. The CDR3 covers 14 residues. V lost 0 bases and J lost 6; bases outside the gene matches: 3. Germline loops: CDR1 PRHDT, CDR2 FYEKMQ (reference sequence). CDR3 coding DNA: TGTGCCAGCAGCTTAGGGGTACAGGGGGATGGCTACACCTTC. Translation: CASSLGVQGDGYTF.

This chain joins TRBV27 and TRBJ2-5, with D perhaps TRBD1 (6 bases). Trimming took off 5 bases at V and 7 bases at J, with 23 bases between the two ends. The CDR3 length is 16 residues. CDR1 and CDR2 from the germline V gene are MNHEY and SMNVEV (reference sequence). The CDR3, as DNA: TGTGCCAGCAGTCCCGGACAGCCCCAACTCCGAGGGACCCAGTACTTC. It translates to CASSPGQPQLRGTQYF.

The V call is TRBV14, the J call TRBJ1-2, with TRBD1 identical over 10 bases. There are 16 residues in the CDR3. Looked up from germline, CDR1 is SGHDN and CDR2 is FVKESK. The J segment lost 4 bases and the V segment lost 3 bases, leaving 8 bases of the junction unmatched. The CDR3 nucleotides are TGTGCCAGCAGCCAGACAGGGACAGGGGACATCTATGGCTACACCTTC. It codes for CASSQTGTGDIYGYTF.

The rearrangement uses TRBV30 and TRBJ1-5; D gene ambiguous. Germline CDR1 reads GTSNPN; CDR2 reads SVGIG (reference sequence). The CDR3 consists of 15 residues. The V end lost 2 bases, the J end lost 0 bases, and 11 bases lay between the germline ends. Written as DNA, the CDR3 is TGTGCCTGGAGTCCCGGGCACTATAGCAATCAGCCCCAGCATTTT. Amino acid sequence: CAWSPGHYSNQPQHF.

This clone was found once. CDR3 in amino acids: CASSPTGYFQPQHF. For the CDR3, the DNA is TGTGCCAGCAGTCCCACAGGGTACTTCCAGCCCCAGCATTTT. This chain connects TRBV27 to TRBJ1-5; maybe TRBD1 (6 bases). Germline V lookup: CDR1 MNHEY, CDR2 SMNVEV (reference sequence). Trimming left V 5 bases short and J 7 bases short, with 15 bases between. CDR3 size: 14 residues.

This clone was found once. The chain has TRBV5-1 and TRBJ2-3; 7 bases agree with TRBD2. CDR1 and CDR2 (germline): SGHRS, YFSETQ. This CDR3 spans 15 amino acids. V lost 0 bases, J lost 4 bases, and 5 bases stayed unmatched. The CDR3 here is CASSLVGGGSDTQYF. The CDR3 DNA is TGCGCCAGCAGCTTGGTCGGCGGGGGATCAGATACGCAGTATTTT.

The chain carries TRBV4-1 and TRBJ1-2; D remains ambiguous. The V end lost 1 base, the J end lost 7 bases, and 16 bases lay between the germline ends. Germline CDR1 reads MGHRA; CDR2 reads YSYEKL. The CDR3 is 15 residues long. CDR3 sequence reads: CASSQGSQKPGGYTF. DNA for the CDR3: TGCGCCAGCAGCCAAGGTTCACAGAAACCTGGTGGCTACACCTTC.

The chain links TRBV2 to TRBJ1-4; 10 nucleotides line up with TRBD1. The CDR3 runs 15 residues. The V segment lost 6 bases and the J segment 6 bases; nucleotides outside the gene matches: 7. Germline V gene data show CDR1 as SNHLY and CDR2 as FYNNEI. The CDR3 region is CASSVDRGRDEKLFF. In DNA, the CDR3 is TGTGCCAGCAGCGTCGACAGGGGGCGCGATGAAAAACTGTTTTTT.

The V gene is TRBV20-1, the J gene TRBJ2-3; unclear D gene. This CDR3 contains 11 residues. Germline-derived CDR1 and CDR2 are DFQATT and SNEGSKA (reference sequence). Trimming cost V 3 bases and J 4 bases, with 5 bases left between them. This CDR3 reads CSARSPDTQYF. The DNA of the CDR3 is TGCAGTGCTAGGAGTCCAGATACGCAGTATTTT.

The V and J genes are TRBV7-3 and TRBJ1-2; TRBD1 might be the D (5 bases). CDR1 and CDR2 from the germline V gene are SGHTA and FQGTGA. The V and J ends lost 4 bases and 8 bases respectively, with 14 bases between them. CDR3 length: 13 residues. CDR3 DNA sequence: TGTGCCAGCAGCTATGGGGCAGGGACCGGCTACACCTTC. Its translation: CASSYGAGTGYTF.

V is TRBV11-2 and J is TRBJ2-3; tentative D call: TRBD1 (6 bases). There are 15 residues in the CDR3. Trimming left V 5 bases short and J 1 base short, with 13 bases between. Germline values: CDR1 SGHAT, CDR2 FQNNGV. Here the CDR3 DNA reads TGTGCCAGCAGCCCGGCAGGGGTGGGCACAGATACGCAGTATTTT. This gives the protein CASSPAGVGTDTQYF.

This clone has a handful of counts. The chain recombines TRBV29-1 with TRBJ1-3; D not resolved. This CDR3 comprises 11 residues. The germline V and J ends were trimmed by 2 bases and 4 bases, with 3 bases remaining between them. Germline lookup yields CDR1 SQVTM and CDR2 ANQGSEA. CDR3 bases: TGCAGCGTTGAACTCGGAAACACCATATATTTT. This sequence encodes CSVELGNTIYF.

The V and J genes are TRBV6-5 and TRBJ2-1, with TRBD2 identical over 8 bases. CDR3 length: 15 residues. Germline loops: CDR1 MNHEY, CDR2 SVGAGI. V was pared by 6 bases and J by 0 bases, with 4 bases of the junction left unmatched. The CDR3 here is CASSLSGSSYNEQFF. Here the CDR3 DNA reads TGTGCCAGCAGCCTAAGCGGGAGCTCCTACAATGAGCAGTTCTTC.

The chain combines TRBV11-2 with TRBJ1-2; D call uncertain. There are 14 residues in the CDR3. V lost 2 bases, J lost 6 bases, and 13 bases lay in between. Per the germline V gene, CDR1 is SGHAT and CDR2 is FQNNGV. CDR3 DNA: TGTGCCAGCAGCTTAAACGCACTGAGGCATGGCTACACCTTC. This codes for CASSLNALRHGYTF.

V usage is TRBV6-1 and J usage is TRBJ2-1; the match to TRBD1 covers 7 bases. From germline, CDR1 is MNHNS and CDR2 SASEGT. Trimming removed 7 bases from V and 4 bases from J; junction bases left unmatched: 7. The CDR3 has 14 residues. CDR3 sequence reads: CASTRDRSYNEQFF. The CDR3, as DNA: TGTGCCAGCACCCGGGACAGAAGTTACAATGAGCAGTTCTTC.

The chain couples TRBV7-6 to TRBJ2-3, with TRBD2 identical over 7 bases. CDR3 size: 11 residues. Germline V gives CDR1 SGHVS, CDR2 FNYEAQ. The V and J ends lost 6 bases and 6 bases, in that order; junction bases with no gene match: 0. The CDR3 DNA reads as TGTGCCAGCAGGGGGGGGGATACGCAGTATTTT. Residues: CASRGGDTQYF. The full variable domain, its missing parts supplied by reference TRBV7-6 and TRBJ2-3, is GAGVSQSPRYKVTKRGQDVALRCDPISGHVSLYWYRQALGQGPEFLTYFNYEAQQDKSGLPNDRFSAERPEGSISTLTIQRTEQRDSAMYRCASRGGDTQYFGPGTRLTVL.

V usage is TRBV27 and J usage is TRBJ2-1; D may be TRBD2 (7 bases). Trimming left V 2 bases short and J 3 bases short, with 11 bases between. From germline, CDR1 is MNHEY and CDR2 SMNVEV (reference sequence). This CDR3 region has 15 residues. CDR3 loop: CASSLNGGLYNEQFF. CDR3 coding DNA: TGTGCCAGCAGTTTAAACGGGGGGCTCTACAATGAGCAGTTCTTC.

The chain is built from TRBV11-2 and TRBJ2-3, with 10 nucleotides matching TRBD2. CDR3 size: 17 residues. Germline CDR1 reads SGHAT; CDR2 reads FQNNGV. V shed 4 bases and J 3 bases; nucleotides not matched to a gene: 10. The CDR3 loop is CASSSNPSGSLTDTQYF. CDR3 DNA sequence: TGTGCCAGCAGCTCCAACCCTAGCGGGAGTTTAACAGATACGCAGTATTTT.

This clone was seen just once. The V and J genes are TRBV5-1 and TRBJ2-3; TRBD2 aligns across 9 bases. The CDR3 loop spans 15 amino acids. Germline V lookup: CDR1 SGHRS, CDR2 YFSETQ. V lost 4 bases, J lost 6 bases, and 9 bases stayed unmatched. The CDR3 coding sequence is TGCGCCAGCAGCATCCCAGCGGGGGGCCACGATACGCAGTATTTT. Protein product: CASSIPAGGHDTQYF. The full variable domain, in which reference TRBV5-1 and TRBJ2-3 provide the parts outside the CDR3, is KAGVTQTPRYLIKTRGQQVTLSCSPISGHRSVSWYQQTPGQGLQFLFEYFSETQRNKGNFPGRFSGRQFSNSRSEMNVSTLELGDSALYLCASSIPAGGHDTQYFGPGTRLTVL.

This clone appeared a single time. This sequence joins TRBV23-1 and TRBJ1-5, with 7 nucleotides matching TRBD1. TRBV23-1 is placed among ORFs of uncertain function. V shed 3 bases, J shed 1 base, and the junction held 12 bases outside the gene matches. The CDR3 totals 18 residues. The chain's CDR3 is CASSHLHRGYQSNQPQHF. CDR3 sequence (DNA): TGCGCCAGCAGTCACCTCCACAGGGGATATCAGAGCAATCAGCCCCAGCATTTT.

V is TRBV20-1 and J is TRBJ1-2, with D possibly TRBD1 on 5 matching bases. Germline V CDR1 and CDR2: DFQATT, SNEGSKA (reference sequence). The CDR3 sequence is 10 residues long. The CDR3 DNA reads as TGCAGCACAGGCTTGAACGGCTACACCTTC. Residues: CSTGLNGYTF.

The rearrangement links TRBV27 to TRBJ2-1; no firm D call. Looked up from germline, CDR1 is MNHEY and CDR2 is SMNVEV (reference sequence). This CDR3 has 12 residues. V gave up 6 bases and J gave up 3 bases, with 6 bases separating them. The CDR3 sequence is CASSRSYNEQFF. For the CDR3, the DNA is TGTGCCAGCAGCAGGAGCTACAATGAGCAGTTCTTC.

The rearrangement uses TRBV10-3 and TRBJ2-3; 10 bases match TRBD2. This CDR3 has 15 residues. CDR1 ENHRY and CDR2 SYGVKD come from the germline V gene. The J segment lost 5 bases and the V segment lost 10 bases, leaving 12 bases of the junction unmatched. The CDR3 here is CATKPGTSDVDTQYF. The CDR3 DNA reads as TGTGCCACCAAGCCCGGGACTAGCGATGTAGATACGCAGTATTTT.

This sequence joins TRBV30 and TRBJ2-7; TRBD1 matches at 10 bases. Germline V gene data show CDR1 as GTSNPN and CDR2 as SVGIG (reference sequence). The CDR3 loop spans 16 amino acids. Trimming at V came to 1 base and at J to 5 bases, leaving 11 bases not matched to a gene. CDR3 loop: CAWSGEGTGVVDEQYF. Written as DNA, the CDR3 is TGTGCCTGGAGTGGGGAGGGGACAGGGGTTGTGGACGAGCAGTACTTC.

On this clone: The identical CDR3 is also encoded by other nucleotide sequences in the sample. The chain carries TRBV28 and TRBJ2-7; D call uncertain. Trimming stripped 6 bases from V and 4 bases from J, with 10 bases between. The CDR3 spans 12 residues. Germline CDR1 and CDR2: MDHEN and SYDVKM. CDR3 sequence: CASSLQAYEQYF. In DNA, the CDR3 is TGTGCCAGCAGCTTACAAGCTTACGAGCAGTACTTC.

This clone has a single count. This chain uses TRBV30 with TRBJ2-5, with 7 bases lining up with TRBD1. This CDR3 region has 13 residues. V was pared by 1 base and J by 9 bases, with 8 bases of the junction left unmatched. Germline assignment: CDR1 GTSNPN and CDR2 SVGIG (reference sequence). The CDR3 DNA reads as TGTGCCTGGAGTGGGGGGACAGTCGATGCCCAGTACTTC. Translation gives CAWSGGTVDAQYF.

This chain links TRBV9 with TRBJ2-3, with D unclear. This CDR3 is built from 14 residues. Trimming shortened V by 3 bases and J by 3 bases, and 11 bases separated the two germline ends. CDR1 is SGDLS, CDR2 YYNGEE, per germline. Here the CDR3 DNA reads TGTGCCAGCAGCGCTGACCTTGGGACAGATACGCAGTATTTT. Translation: CASSADLGTDTQYF.

V and J are TRBV6-1 and TRBJ2-5; weak D call: TRBD2 (6 bases). This CDR3 spans 17 amino acids. V dropped 3 bases and J dropped 4 bases, with 21 bases sitting between them. In germline, CDR1 is MNHNS, CDR2 SASEGT. The chain's CDR3 is CASSDAPGSTVGETQYF. The CDR3, as DNA: TGTGCCAGCAGTGACGCTCCCGGGAGCACTGTCGGAGAGACCCAGTACTTC.